This TCR beta chain was retrieved from a study of cytomegalovirus exposure and HLA in healthy donors. The primer mix had 60 Vbeta and 13 Jbeta primers. Profiling relied on immunoSEQ multiplex PCR, and the TCRdb table lists in-frame clones only, not all of them. The sample lists about 83,000 clones; more than 70% were seen once. This CDR3 contains 14 residues. Germline lookup yields CDR1 SEHNR and CDR2 FQNEAQ (reference sequence). V lost 1 base and J lost 3, with 10 bases in between. This chain uses TRBV7-9 with TRBJ2-7; a possible D gene is TRBD2 (5 bases). The specimen sequenced was PBMCs. The TCR comes from a man aged 55-75 years in good health and CMV-seronegative. The CDR3 loop is CASSLDRGLYEQYF. Written as DNA, the CDR3 is TGTGCCAGCAGCTTAGATCGGGGTCTCTACGAGCAGTACTTC.